One and the same sample provided the 20 T cell receptor beta chains below, sequenced in a study of monozygotic twins with inflammatory bowel disease. TCRdb reworked the 5' RACE reads into one entry per CDR3 protein, no DNA. The listing records 80,000 or so distinct CDR3 sequences. The sample was blood. These receptors originate from a human donor with ulcerative colitis or Crohn's disease, or a healthy co-twin of an affected twin (not recorded which).

This chain connects TRBV20-1 to TRBJ2-1; the TRBD1 assignment by TCRdb is unverifiable without DNA. Germline loops: CDR1 DFQATT, CDR2 SNEGSKA (reference sequence). The CDR3 is 11 amino acids. The CDR3 protein is CSAVGGGEQFF.

The V call is TRBV7-9, the J call TRBJ1-5; the TCRdb call, TRBD1, lacks DNA for checking. In germline, CDR1 is SEHNR, CDR2 FQNEAQ (reference sequence). CDR3 length equals 14 residues. The CDR3 region is CASSPGQDNQPQHF. The whole variable domain, filled in from reference TRBV7-9 and TRBJ1-5, reads DTGVSQNPRHKITKRGQNVTFRCDPISEHNRLYWYRQTLGQGPEFLTYFQNEAQLEKSRLLSDRFSAERPKGSFSTLEIQRTEQGDSAMYLCASSPGQDNQPQHFGDGTRLSIL.

This rearrangement joins TRBV29-1 to TRBJ2-1. There are 13 residues in the CDR3. CDR1 and CDR2 (germline): SQVTM, ANQGSEA. Here the CDR3 reads CSVTEDLYNEQFF.

This rearrangement joins TRBV20-1 to TRBJ1-2. The CDR3 has 14 residues. CDR1 is DFQATT, CDR2 SNEGSKA, per germline (reference sequence). CDR3 in amino acids: CSASVVHANYGYTF.

V usage is TRBV10-3 and J usage is TRBJ1-6; TCRdb's D call of TRBD1 is untestable without DNA. Germline V gene data show CDR1 as ENHRY and CDR2 as SYGVKD. CDR3 length: 16 residues. The CDR3 is CAISESPGRGESPLHF.

The J gene is TRBJ2-6, the V gene TRBV23-1; lacking DNA, the TRBD1 call made by TCRdb goes unchecked. TRBV23-1 falls under the ORF class, with uncertain function. The CDR3 runs 21 residues. This chain's CDR3 is CASSQNRGQIGGFSGANVLTF.

V and J are TRBV20-1 and TRBJ2-5; TCRdb calls TRBD1, which cannot be checked without DNA. Germline CDR1 reads DFQATT; CDR2 reads SNEGSKA (reference sequence). CDR3 size: 14 residues. This chain's CDR3 is CSARGRWYQETQYF.

The chain employs TRBV6-1 and TRBJ2-3; lacking DNA, the TRBD1 call made by TCRdb goes unchecked. Germline CDR1 is MNHNS and CDR2 is SASEGT. This CDR3 comprises 16 residues. CDR3 residues: CASRRNRDRAEDTQYF.

V is TRBV20-1 and J is TRBJ2-3; TCRdb indicates TRBD1, and absent DNA this call remains unverified. The CDR3 is 14 amino acids. Per the germline V gene, CDR1 is DFQATT and CDR2 is SNEGSKA (reference sequence). CDR3 in amino acids: CSASRDRGADTQYF.

V gene TRBV11-2 combines with J gene TRBJ2-1; the D call of TRBD1 rests on TCRdb alone, since no DNA is present to check it. The CDR3 spans 16 residues. Germline CDR1 reads SGHAT; CDR2 reads FQNNGV. The CDR3 spells CASRHPWGLRSNEQFF.

The chain joins TRBV4-2 to TRBJ2-3; TCRdb picks TRBD2, but there is no DNA to check that call. Per the germline V gene, CDR1 is LGHNA and CDR2 is YNFKEQ. The CDR3 runs 19 residues. This CDR3 reads CASSQEGTSGGARTDTQYF.

This chain links TRBV3-1 with TRBJ2-1; with no DNA, the TCRdb D assignment of TRBD2 cannot be verified. Per germline, CDR1 LGHDT and CDR2 YNNKEL (reference sequence). The CDR3 totals 18 residues. The CDR3 loop is CASSQELQRGSYYNEQFF.

The chain recombines TRBV20-1 with TRBJ1-3. CDR3 length: 14 residues. CDR1 DFQATT and CDR2 SNEGSKA come from the germline V gene (reference sequence). CDR3 sequence: CSARVASSGNTIYF.

J is TRBJ2-5 and V is TRBV6-5; TCRdb indicates TRBD1, and absent DNA this call remains unverified. Germline CDR1 and CDR2: MNHEY and SVGAGI. This CDR3 is 17 amino acids long. The CDR3 region is CASSSGTEALRQETQYF.

The rearrangement joins TRBV5-1 to TRBJ2-7; TCRdb's assignment of TRBD1 cannot be checked, as there is no DNA. This CDR3 has 16 amino acids. Per the germline V gene, CDR1 is SGHRS and CDR2 is YFSETQ. CDR3 sequence reads: CASSRWDRRNLHEQYF.

The chain is built from TRBV11-2 and TRBJ2-3; TCRdb returns TRBD1, unconfirmable since there is no DNA. Germline assignment: CDR1 SGHAT and CDR2 FQNNGV. The length of the CDR3 is 15 residues. CDR3 protein: CASSLSPGGPDTQYF.

The chain is built from TRBV5-1 and TRBJ2-1; TCRdb's D call of TRBD1 is untestable without DNA. From germline, CDR1 is SGHRS and CDR2 YFSETQ. This CDR3 has 17 amino acids. CDR3 residues: CASSFGGGTNIYNEQFF.

J is TRBJ1-2 and V is TRBV4-1. The CDR3 covers 16 residues. The V gene's germline CDR1 is MGHRA and CDR2 YSYEKL. The CDR3 sequence: CASSPPLEKEVSGYTF.

This rearrangement joins TRBV20-1 to TRBJ1-5; the D gene TCRdb calls, TRBD1, cannot be checked with no DNA. CDR1 DFQATT and CDR2 SNEGSKA come from the germline V gene (reference sequence). The CDR3 spans 16 residues. The chain's CDR3 is CSAIKGQGGSNQPQHF.

The chain has TRBV7-2 and TRBJ1-5. Germline values: CDR1 SGHTA, CDR2 FQGNSA. This CDR3 region has 13 residues. The CDR3 sequence is CASSSIRSQPQHF.